The 23 T cell receptor beta chains presented below share a single source sample, sequenced in a study of T cells in Graves' hyperthyroidism and ophthalmopathy (dated 2019 in TCRdb). Preparation of the library involved multiplex PCR. Sequenced using an Illumina HiSeq 2000. The TCR beta CDR3 regions were amplified from RNA transcripts. For the first round of RT-PCR on the TCR CDR3, the HTBI primer set was used together with the Qiagen OneStep RT-PCR kit. TCRdb took the public reads, trimmed them with fastp at Q25, ran MiXCR for clone calling and kept in-frame beta chains. Records with the same CDR3 protein are collapsed into one entry carrying the most frequent genes and DNA. The sample table holds about 350,000 distinct CDR3 sequences, of which 15% to 20% were seen once. 3% to 4% of the sample is held by the ten biggest clonotypes. The source material was blood. The source of these receptors is a woman younger than 30 with Graves' hyperthyroidism.

This clonotype was counted at least ten times. V is TRBV9 and J is TRBJ1-1; D is perhaps TRBD1 (5 bases). The CDR3 consists of 15 residues. The germline CDR1 and CDR2 sequences are SGDLS and YYNGEE. The V end lost 0 bases, the J end lost 0 bases, and 9 bases lay between the germline ends. The CDR3 nucleotides are TGTGCCAGCAGCGTAGGGTGGGGCATGAACACTGAAGCTTTCTTT. This translates into CASSVGWGMNTEAFF.

The rearrangement links TRBV6-1 to TRBJ2-7; D gene ambiguous. Trimming left V 6 bases short and J 6 bases short, with 12 bases between. The CDR3 has 12 amino acids. Germline V lookup: CDR1 MNHNS, CDR2 SASEGT. DNA of the CDR3: TGTGCCAGCAGCCAGAGTTTTTTCGAGCAGTACTTC. It translates to CASSQSFFEQYF.

This clonotype was picked up many times. The chain employs TRBV20-1 and TRBJ2-5, with 8 bases matching TRBD1. Germline V gene lookup returns CDR1 DFQATT and CDR2 SNEGSKA (reference sequence). Unmatched junction bases numbered 8, after V lost 6 bases and J lost 2 bases. The CDR3 has 14 amino acids. CDR3 DNA: TGCAGTGCGAGCGACAGGGGACGACAAGAGACCCAGTACTTC. It encodes CSASDRGRQETQYF.

This clonotype has a count of ten or more. The CDR3 region is CASSYIGVSVVNTEAFF. The DNA for the CDR3 is TGTGCCAGCAGTTACATCGGAGTCTCGGTCGTGAACACTGAAGCTTTCTTT. V usage is TRBV6-5 and J usage is TRBJ1-1; no definite D call. V dropped 2 bases and J dropped 0 bases, with 16 bases sitting between them. There are 17 residues in the CDR3. Looked up from germline, CDR1 is MNHEY and CDR2 is SVGAGI.

This clonotype was seen ten or more times. V usage is TRBV6-5 and J usage is TRBJ1-2; 9 nucleotides align to TRBD1. This CDR3 has 12 amino acids. V dropped 4 bases and J dropped 9; count of bases not matched to a gene: 3. The V gene's germline CDR1 is MNHEY and CDR2 SVGAGI. DNA of the CDR3: TGTGCCAGCAGTTGGGACAGGGCAAGCTACACCTTC. This translates into CASSWDRASYTF.

In its sample, this clonotype was seen many times. The J gene is TRBJ2-7, the V gene TRBV30; D not certain. The CDR3 has 10 amino acids. The V end was cut by 2 bases, the J end by 3 bases, with 2 bases between. Per germline, CDR1 GTSNPN and CDR2 SVGIG (reference sequence). The CDR3 spells CAWSHYEQYF. CDR3 coding DNA: TGTGCCTGGAGTCACTACGAGCAGTACTTC. Filled out from reference TRBV30 and TRBJ2-7, the complete variable domain reads SQTIHQWPATLVQPVGSPLSLECTVEGTSNPNLYWYRQAAGRGLQLLFYSVGIGQISSEVPQNLSASRPQDRQFILSSKKLLLSDSGFYLCAWSHYEQYFGPGTRLTVT.

This clonotype turned up a few times. This sequence joins TRBV19 and TRBJ2-3; no clear D gene. The CDR3 extends over 14 amino acids. CDR1 and CDR2 (germline): LNHDA, SQIVND (reference sequence). V was cut by 1 base and J by 1 base, with 6 bases left in between. Written as DNA, the CDR3 is TGTGCCAGTAGTATAGGAGGTGGCACAGATACGCAGTATTTT. Translated: CASSIGGGTDTQYF.

This clonotype was counted ten times or more. At one boundary the junction diverges from the germline segment, which might be a read error. The gene calls are TRBV6-4 and TRBJ1-5; 9 bases match TRBD1. The CDR3 loop spans 15 amino acids. In germline, CDR1 is MRHNA, CDR2 SNTAGT. CDR3 in amino acids: CTSSPGQGSNQPQHF. CDR3 DNA sequence: TGTACCAGCAGCCCGGGACAGGGAAGCAATCAGCCCCAGCATTTT.

In its sample, this clonotype was seen a few times. A read error may be the cause here, since a much bigger clone is one base away. V gene TRBV28 combines with J gene TRBJ2-1; D possibly corresponds to TRBD2 (6 bases). The CDR3 sequence is 16 residues long. Germline V gene sequence: CDR1 MDHEN, CDR2 SYDVKM. Between the trimmed V and J ends, which lost 5 bases and 3 bases, there was a span of 17 bases. The DNA of the CDR3 is TGTGCCAGCAGTCCCTTATCGGGGGTCAACTACAATGAGCAGTTCTTC. The encoded protein is CASSPLSGVNYNEQFF. The full variable domain, rest sourced from reference TRBV28 and TRBJ2-1, is DVKVTQSSRYLVKRTGEKVFLECVQDMDHENMFWYRQDPGLGLRLIYFSYDVKMKEKGDIPEGYSVSREKKERFSLILESASTNQTSMYLCASSPLSGVNYNEQFFGPGTRLTVL.

This clonotype occurred a few times. The gene calls are TRBV5-1 and TRBJ1-2, with D possibly matching TRBD1 (6 bases). CDR1 and CDR2 (germline): SGHRS, YFSETQ. V was shortened by 5 bases and J by 8 bases, with 16 bases between the two germline ends. The CDR3 is made up of 13 amino acids. CDR3 DNA: TGCGCCAGCAGGAAGGAGCCCCAGGGGGGCTACACCTTC. The encoded protein is CASRKEPQGGYTF. The variable domain in full, with the rest retrieved from reference TRBV5-1 and TRBJ1-2, is KAGVTQTPRYLIKTRGQQVTLSCSPISGHRSVSWYQQTPGQGLQFLFEYFSETQRNKGNFPGRFSGRQFSNSRSEMNVSTLELGDSALYLCASRKEPQGGYTFGSGTRLTVV.

The rearrangement joins TRBV6-5 to TRBJ1-2, with D unclear. There are 13 residues in the CDR3. Germline CDR1 and CDR2: MNHEY and SVGAGI. Deletions cut 4 bases from V and 5 bases from J, with 11 bases between. The CDR3 spells CASSFSGDYGYTF. The CDR3 nucleotides read TGTGCCAGCAGTTTTTCGGGTGATTATGGCTACACCTTC.

This rearrangement joins TRBV6-2 or TRBV6-3 to TRBJ2-7, with D unclear. Looked up from germline, CDR1 is MNHEY and CDR2 is SVGEGT. V gave up 0 bases and J gave up 2 bases, with 11 bases separating them. This CDR3 spans 15 amino acids. The chain's CDR3 is CASSYSQAPAYEQYF. The CDR3 DNA follows: TGTGCCAGCAGTTACTCTCAGGCTCCAGCCTACGAGCAGTACTTC.

There are many counts of this clonotype. J is TRBJ1-5 and V is TRBV5-1; no firm D call. Trimming pared 7 bases from V and 7 bases from J, leaving 15 bases between. This CDR3 region has 13 residues. Germline CDR1 and CDR2: SGHRS and YFSETQ. The CDR3 bases are TGCGCCAGCCGAAACAGTATTAACCAGCCCCAGCATTTT. The encoded protein is CASRNSINQPQHF.

The CDR3 DNA reads as TGCGCCAGCAGCCAAAGCGAGGACGGACAGCCCCAGCATTTT. Its protein is CASSQSEDGQPQHF. This chain links TRBV4-1 with TRBJ1-5; unclear D gene. Germline V gene lookup returns CDR1 MGHRA and CDR2 YSYEKL. Deletions cut 2 bases from V and 7 bases from J, with 12 bases between. The CDR3 is 14 amino acids.

This clonotype was seen at least ten times. The J gene is TRBJ2-5, the V gene TRBV2, with D perhaps matching TRBD2 (6 bases). Germline CDR1 SNHLY, CDR2 FYNNEI. This CDR3 region has 13 residues. Trimming cost V 8 bases and J 4 bases, with 14 bases left between them. The CDR3 is CASSSAGSETQYF. CDR3 DNA sequence: TGTGCCAGCTCGAGCGCGGGGTCAGAGACCCAGTACTTC.

The sample holds one count of this clonotype. The J gene is TRBJ1-2, the V gene TRBV12-3 or TRBV12-4; D gene unclear. The CDR3 covers 14 residues. Trimming removed 1 base at V and 4 bases at J, with 10 bases between. The CDR3 sequence: CASSLGIGSYGYTF. The CDR3 nucleotides read TGTGCCAGCAGTTTAGGTATCGGTAGCTATGGCTACACCTTC.

As concerns this clonotype: A much larger clone differs by one base, so this may be a read error. The chain has TRBV6-1 and TRBJ2-2, with 9 positions matching TRBD2. Germline assignment: CDR1 MNHNS and CDR2 SASEGT. The CDR3 is made up of 15 amino acids. This CDR3 reads CASNPSGVVTGELCF. Here the CDR3 DNA reads TGTGCCAGCAACCCTAGCGGGGTTGTCACCGGGGAGCTGTGTTTT.

This clonotype was picked up a small number of times. The genes are TRBV3-1 and TRBJ2-5; TRBD2 aligns across 7 bases. The CDR3 totals 14 residues. Germline V gene data show CDR1 as LGHDT and CDR2 as YNNKEL (reference sequence). Losses at the gene ends were 0 bases for V and 5 bases for J; bases not matched to a gene: 3. CDR3 sequence (DNA): TGTGCCAGCAGCCAAGACAGTAGCGGGGAGACCCAGTACTTC. Translating it yields CASSQDSSGETQYF.

This clonotype was seen ten or more times. The chain carries TRBV30 and TRBJ1-2; 7 bases fit TRBD1. V lost 1 base and J lost 2; bases outside the gene matches: 4. The CDR3 totals 14 residues. Germline V gene sequence: CDR1 GTSNPN, CDR2 SVGIG (reference sequence). The CDR3, as DNA: TGTGCCTGGAGTGGACAGGGCAAGAACTATGGCTACACCTTC. It codes for CAWSGQGKNYGYTF.

The chain employs TRBV5-4 and TRBJ2-5; TRBD1 aligns across 8 bases. The CDR3 is 15 amino acids. The germline V gene has CDR1 SGHNT and CDR2 YYREEE (reference sequence). Trimming cost V 5 bases and J 2 bases; bases outside gene matches: 8. The DNA of the CDR3 is TGTGCCAGCAGACGCGACAGGGGCGAGCAAGAGACCCAGTACTTC. Its translation is CASRRDRGEQETQYF.

This clonotype was counted many times. The chain links TRBV19 to TRBJ1-1; TRBD1 is a possible D gene (5 bases). The CDR3 runs to 17 residues. In germline, CDR1 is LNHDA, CDR2 SQIVND (reference sequence). Trimming took 4 bases from V and 5 from J, leaving 23 bases between them. The CDR3 protein is CASSTRPAAGRRTEAFF. The CDR3 DNA follows: TGTGCCAGTAGTACCCGGCCGGCCGCAGGGCGGAGGACTGAAGCTTTCTTT.

This clonotype was counted ten times or more. This chain connects TRBV6-5 to TRBJ1-2; D gene uncertain. V was pared by 4 bases and J by 6 bases, with 12 bases between. CDR3 length equals 13 residues. CDR1 is MNHEY and CDR2 is SVGAGI in the germline V gene. CDR3 residues: CASSSDGLNGYTF. Here the CDR3 DNA reads TGTGCCAGCAGTTCGGACGGGCTGAATGGCTACACCTTC.

This clonotype was detected ten times or more. The chain joins TRBV7-8 to TRBJ1-1; tentative D call: TRBD1 (5 bases). The CDR3 totals 17 residues. Trimming removed 0 bases from V and 4 bases from J, with 18 bases in between. Germline assignment: CDR1 SGHVS and CDR2 FQNEAQ. As DNA, the CDR3 is TGTGCCAGCAGCTTAGCCGGTCATGGGGGGTTGGGCACTGAAGCTTTCTTT. Translated: CASSLAGHGGLGTEAFF.